These 22 T cell receptor beta chains were all obtained from the same sample, sequenced in a study of tissue T cells after allogeneic stem cell transplantation. Libraries were prepared by immunoSEQ multiplex PCR; TCRdb keeps only in-frame clonotypes and omits some of them. The sample contains over 25,000 clones, 85% of which appear only once. Source: blood, taken before transplantation. The receptors here all came from a woman aged 18-50 years who later had graft-versus-host disease after an allogeneic stem cell transplant.

The rearrangement uses TRBV5-6 and TRBJ1-1; perhaps TRBD1 as D (5 bases). V lost 0 bases and J 0 bases, leaving 12 bases between the germline ends. This CDR3 has 16 residues. Per germline, CDR1 SGHDT and CDR2 YYEEEE. CDR3 sequence reads: CASSLASGEMNTEAFF. CDR3 DNA: TGTGCCAGCAGCTTGGCGTCGGGGGAAATGAACACTGAAGCTTTCTTT. Filled out from reference TRBV5-6 and TRBJ1-1, the complete variable domain reads DAGVTQSPTHLIKTRGQQVTLRCSPKSGHDTVSWYQQALGQGPQFIFQYYEEEERQRGNFPDRFSGHQFPNYSSELNVNALLLGDSALYLCASSLASGEMNTEAFFGQGTRLTVV.

The rearrangement links TRBV3-1 (or the pseudogene TRBV3-2) to TRBJ2-7, with D unresolved. This CDR3 is built from 15 residues. V lost 5 bases, J lost 4 bases, and 18 bases lay in between. Germline CDR1 reads LGHDT; CDR2 reads YNNKEL (reference sequence). CDR3 DNA sequence: TGTGCCAGCAGCTTGGCCCCCCTGCGGCGGTACGAGCAGTACTTC. It yields the protein CASSLAPLRRYEQYF.

This clone has just one count. The J gene is TRBJ1-5, the V gene TRBV6-4, with 8 bases that match TRBD1. J lost 5 bases, V lost 6 bases, and 9 bases had no gene match. The CDR3 is 15 residues long. Germline V gene sequence: CDR1 MRHNA, CDR2 SNTAGT. The CDR3 bases are TGTGCCAGCAGGCCACAGGGGGAGGTCGATCAGCCCCAGCATTTT. Encoded protein: CASRPQGEVDQPQHF.

The chain is built from TRBV7-3 and TRBJ2-3, with 11 bases lining up with TRBD1. The germline V gene has CDR1 SGHTA and CDR2 FQGTGA. The CDR3 consists of 14 residues. The V and J ends lost 5 bases and 3 bases, in that order; junction bases with no gene match: 1. CDR3 amino acids: CASSGTGGTDTQYF. For the CDR3, the DNA is TGTGCCAGCAGCGGGACAGGGGGAACAGATACGCAGTATTTT.

About this clone itself: The junction differs from germline at one of its ends, possibly a read error. Here the CDR3 reads CASSIGGTPSDLVF. In nucleotides, the CDR3 is TGTGCCAGTAGTATAGGGGGAACTCCCTCGGACCTCGTCTTC. The chain joins TRBV19 to TRBJ2-1; no clear D. The length of the CDR3 is 14 residues. The germline V gene has CDR1 LNHDA and CDR2 SQIVND (reference sequence).

V is TRBV10-3 and J is TRBJ2-7, with 8 bases lining up with TRBD1. The germline V gene encodes CDR1 ENHRY and CDR2 SYGVKD. The CDR3 spans 13 residues. Trimming took 5 bases from V and 4 from J; bases not matched to a gene: 4. The CDR3 sequence: CAISSTGGYEQYF. As DNA, the CDR3 is TGTGCCATCAGTTCCACAGGGGGGTACGAGCAGTACTTC.

V and J are TRBV11-2 and TRBJ1-2; no definite D call. The CDR3 has 13 residues. Germline-derived CDR1 and CDR2 are SGHAT and FQNNGV. The V and J ends lost 4 bases and 0 bases respectively, with 6 bases between them. The DNA for the CDR3 is TGTGCCAGCAGCTCAGGCCCTAACTATGGCTACACCTTC. This codes for CASSSGPNYGYTF.

The gene calls are TRBV6-1 and TRBJ2-2, with D unclear. The CDR3 is made up of 13 amino acids. Trimming shortened V by 2 bases and J by 4 bases, and 5 bases separated the two germline ends. Germline CDR1 is MNHNS and CDR2 is SASEGT. In DNA form, the CDR3 reads TGTGCCAGCAGTGAAATGGGCACCGGGGAGCTGTTTTTT. It specifies CASSEMGTGELFF.

V and J are TRBV6-6 and TRBJ2-5; unclear D gene. Germline loops: CDR1 MNHNY, CDR2 SVGAGI (reference sequence). This CDR3 spans 11 amino acids. V was shortened by 8 bases and J by 1 base, with 5 bases between the two germline ends. CDR3 in DNA: TGTGCCAGCGGGCGCCAAGAGACCCAGTACTTC. Translating it yields CASGRQETQYF.

The chain links TRBV2 to TRBJ1-5; possible D gene TRBD1, 5 bases. CDR1 SNHLY and CDR2 FYNNEI come from the germline V gene. The CDR3 is made up of 15 amino acids. Trimming removed 3 bases at V and 3 bases at J, with 12 bases between. CDR3 bases: TGTGCCAGCAGTGAGGGGGTGAGTACCAATCAGCCCCAGCATTTT. Protein sequence: CASSEGVSTNQPQHF.

This clone was detected a few times. This sequence joins TRBV4-2 and TRBJ1-4, with D maybe TRBD1 (5 bases). The CDR3 spans 16 residues. The V and J ends lost 1 base and 5 bases respectively, with 14 bases between them. CDR1 is LGHNA and CDR2 is YNFKEQ in the germline V gene. Written as DNA, the CDR3 is TGTGCCAGCAGCCAAGGAGGGGAAGGGCTAAATGAAAAACTGTTTTTT. Its protein product is CASSQGGEGLNEKLFF.

This chain links TRBV10-2 with TRBJ1-1; D uncertain. The CDR3 runs 14 residues. The V gene lost 0 bases and the J gene lost 1 base, with 6 bases spanning the gap. CDR1 WSHSY and CDR2 SAAADI come from the germline V gene. CDR3 sequence reads: CASSESRGNTEAFF. CDR3 in DNA: TGCGCCAGCAGTGAGTCACGAGGGAACACTGAAGCTTTCTTT.

The rearrangement uses TRBV7-6 and TRBJ1-4, with 7 bases lining up with TRBD1. CDR3 length equals 16 residues. J lost 4 bases, V lost 1 base, and 6 bases had no gene match. The germline gives CDR1 SGHVS, CDR2 FNYEAQ. This CDR3 is CASSLGRDRHNEKLFF. The CDR3 coding sequence is TGTGCCAGCAGCTTAGGCCGGGACAGACATAATGAAAAACTGTTTTTT.

The genes are TRBV6-2 or TRBV6-3 and TRBJ2-3; D may correspond to TRBD1 or TRBD2 (5 bases each). This CDR3 is built from 13 residues. The germline gives CDR1 MNHEY, CDR2 SVGEGT. Trimming pared 5 bases from V and 0 bases from J, leaving 6 bases between. DNA of the CDR3: TGTGCCAGCAGTCGGGACAGCACAGATACGCAGTATTTT. It encodes CASSRDSTDTQYF.

This clone appeared once. This chain connects TRBV7-2 to TRBJ1-1, with D possibly being TRBD1 (6 bases). From germline, CDR1 is SGHTA and CDR2 FQGNSA. Trimming stripped 6 bases from V and 4 bases from J, with 12 bases between. CDR3 length equals 13 residues. Here the CDR3 DNA reads TGTGCCAGCAGTTACAGGGAGAGCACTGAAGCTTTCTTT. Its protein product is CASSYRESTEAFF. Supplemented by reference TRBV7-2 and TRBJ1-1, the full variable domain reads GAGVSQSPSNKVTEKGKDVELRCDPISGHTALYWYRQSLGQGLEFLIYFQGNSAPDKSGLPSDRFSAERTGGSVSTLTIQRTQQEDSAVYLCASSYRESTEAFFGQGTRLTVV.

The V call is TRBV7-9, the J call TRBJ1-3; TRBD1 is a possible D gene (6 bases). Trimming left V 2 bases short and J 0 bases short, with 11 bases between. CDR1 is SEHNR and CDR2 is FQNEAQ in the germline V gene (reference sequence). CDR3 length: 16 residues. CDR3 region: CASSLRDTSSGNTIYF. The CDR3 DNA is TGTGCCAGCAGCTTAAGGGACACAAGCTCTGGAAACACCATATATTTT.

This sequence joins TRBV19 and TRBJ1-2, with TRBD1 matching 8 bases. Germline values: CDR1 LNHDA, CDR2 SQIVND (reference sequence). Unmatched junction bases numbered 10, after V lost 4 bases and J lost 0 bases. This CDR3 has 17 residues. The CDR3 DNA reads as TGTGCCAGTAGTAGCCGACAGGGGACAACTTCTAACTATGGCTACACCTTC. Its translation is CASSSRQGTTSNYGYTF.

This clone is a singleton in its sample. The chain has TRBV4-1 and TRBJ1-2, with D possibly TRBD1 on 5 matching bases. The V gene lost 1 base and the J gene lost 8 bases, with 14 bases spanning the gap. CDR1 is MGHRA, CDR2 YSYEKL, per germline. The CDR3 extends over 14 amino acids. DNA for the CDR3: TGCGCCAGCAGCCAAGGTCCAGGGTCGAGCGGCTACACCTTC. Amino acids: CASSQGPGSSGYTF.

This clone was detected a few times. The CDR3 is CASSPITANYGYTF. The CDR3 bases are TGTGCCAGCAGTCCTATCACAGCTAACTATGGCTACACCTTC. The chain joins TRBV2 to TRBJ1-2; D unresolved. CDR3 length equals 14 residues. Germline V gives CDR1 SNHLY, CDR2 FYNNEI. V was trimmed by 5 bases and J by 0 bases, leaving 10 bases between them.

The rearrangement uses TRBV13 and TRBJ2-7; D is unclear. Germline V gives CDR1 PRHDT, CDR2 FYEKMQ (reference sequence). V lost 4 bases, J lost 1 base, and 2 bases lay in between. The CDR3 runs 11 residues. The CDR3 region has the DNA TGTGCCAGCAGCTCGTCCTACGAGCAGTACTTC. Protein: CASSSSYEQYF.

This clone showed up just once. CDR3 coding DNA: TGTGCCTGGAGTCTCCGGACTACCCAAGAGACCCAGTACTTC. This translates into CAWSLRTTQETQYF. The chain uses TRBV30 and TRBJ2-5; possibly TRBD2 for D (6 bases). The CDR3 spans 14 residues. With 2 bases removed from V and 1 base from J, the gap between germline ends came to 11 bases. Germline CDR1 GTSNPN, CDR2 SVGIG (reference sequence).

The chain couples TRBV29-1 to TRBJ1-1; tentatively, D is TRBD1 (5 bases). The CDR3 is made up of 13 amino acids. Trimming removed 7 bases at V and 1 base at J, with 13 bases between. Germline V CDR1 and CDR2: SQVTM, ANQGSEA. The CDR3: CSAITTENTEAFF. CDR3 coding DNA: TGCAGCGCAATTACGACAGAGAACACTGAAGCTTTCTTT.